Listed here are 30 T cell receptor beta chains from one sample, sequenced in a study of blood T cell repertoires in COVID-19. Repertoires were generated with immunoSEQ multiplex PCR, while TCRdb's copy carries only in-frame clones and drops some. The data hold about 250,000 clones, with over 80% observed a single time. Sequencing was done on a sample of peripheral blood. The receptor source for this set is a woman aged 60-70 years with active or convalescent COVID-19.

CDR3 sequence reads: CASSYSSGQRNTEAFF. The CDR3 DNA follows: TGTGCCAGCAGTTACTCGAGCGGACAGAGGAACACTGAAGCTTTCTTT. This chain links TRBV6-5 with TRBJ1-1, with a tentative D call TRBD1 (6 bases). Between the trimmed V and J ends, which lost 0 bases and 1 base, there was a span of 12 bases. The CDR3 length is 16 residues. Germline V CDR1 and CDR2: MNHEY, SVGAGI.

The rearrangement links TRBV13 to TRBJ1-1, with unresolved D. Trimming took 5 bases from V and 4 from J, leaving 8 bases between them. The CDR3 extends over 12 amino acids. Germline assignment: CDR1 PRHDT and CDR2 FYEKMQ (reference sequence). The CDR3 DNA reads TGTGCCAGCAGCCCACTCCGCACTGAAGCTTTCTTT. Its translation: CASSPLRTEAFF.

The chain joins TRBV7-2 to TRBJ2-3; 8 nucleotides match TRBD2. From germline, CDR1 is SGHTA and CDR2 FQGNSA. This CDR3 is built from 18 residues. V shed 0 bases and J 2 bases; nucleotides not matched to a gene: 10. The CDR3 reads CASSLARIAGGLTDTQYF. The CDR3 bases are TGTGCCAGCAGCTTAGCGAGGATCGCGGGGGGACTCACAGATACGCAGTATTTT. Full variable domain (remainder filled in from reference TRBV7-2 and TRBJ2-3): GAGVSQSPSNKVTEKGKDVELRCDPISGHTALYWYRQSLGQGLEFLIYFQGNSAPDKSGLPSDRFSAERTGGSVSTLTIQRTQQEDSAVYLCASSLARIAGGLTDTQYFGPGTRLTVL.

The rearrangement uses TRBV7-2 and TRBJ1-2; D unresolved. Per the germline V gene, CDR1 is SGHTA and CDR2 is FQGNSA. This CDR3 is built from 15 residues. V lost 1 base, J lost 7 bases, and 16 bases lay in between. The CDR3 DNA is TGTGCCAGCAGCTTAGGCTCGGGTCTCCTAGGTGGCTACACCTTC. It encodes CASSLGSGLLGGYTF.

This clone was detected only once. The chain carries TRBV21-1 and TRBJ1-4; the tabulated D call, TRBD1, remains unverified against the DNA. TRBV21-1 corresponds to a pseudogene. CDR3 length: 15 amino acids. CDR3 DNA sequence: TGTGCCAGCAGATTTTGGGACAGGGTGGGGGAAAAACTGTTTTTT. Its translation: CASRFWDRVGEKLFF.

The gene calls are TRBV5-1 and TRBJ2-3, with D perhaps matching TRBD2 (5 bases). The CDR3 contains 14 residues. CDR1 and CDR2 (germline): SGHRS, YFSETQ. V was clipped by 2 bases and J by 5 bases, with 12 bases between them. The CDR3: CASSLVGIGDTQYF. The CDR3 DNA follows: TGCGCCAGCAGCTTAGTCGGGATTGGAGATACGCAGTATTTT.

The chain is built from TRBV6-4 and TRBJ2-3; D unclear. Trimming stripped 6 bases from V and 5 bases from J, with 12 bases between. Germline CDR1 is MRHNA and CDR2 is SNTAGT. The CDR3 contains 13 residues. The DNA of the CDR3 is TGTGCCAGCAGCCCAATTCTAGGAGATACGCAGTATTTT. Translation gives CASSPILGDTQYF.

The sample holds a few counts of this clone. The rearrangement links TRBV6-1 to TRBJ1-6; D remains ambiguous. Germline assignment: CDR1 MNHNS and CDR2 SASEGT. Deletions cut 1 base from V and 13 bases from J, with 11 bases between. The CDR3 spans 13 residues. CDR3 protein: CASSEDLFEPLHF. The CDR3 nucleotides are TGTGCCAGCAGTGAAGACCTGTTCGAGCCCCTCCACTTT.

The CDR3 loop is CASSLADRGEQYF. The CDR3 coding sequence is TGTGCCAGCAGCTTGGCGGACAGGGGCGAGCAGTACTTC. The genes are TRBV5-6 and TRBJ2-7; 9 nucleotides agree with TRBD1. Germline V gene data show CDR1 as SGHDT and CDR2 as YYEEEE. The CDR3 consists of 13 residues. J gave up 6 bases and V 0 bases, and 1 base lay outside the gene matches.

In this sample, this clone turned up a few times. The genes are TRBV7-8 and TRBJ1-5; 8 nucleotides line up with TRBD1. After removal of 6 bases from V and 2 bases from J, the junction contained 3 bases not matched to a gene. This CDR3 is 14 amino acids long. Germline V gene sequence: CDR1 SGHVS, CDR2 FQNEAQ. The CDR3 nucleotides are TGTGCCAGCAGTCCGACAGGGGGCAATCAGCCCCAGCATTTT. Translated: CASSPTGGNQPQHF.

This clone appeared a few times. The chain is built from TRBV2 and TRBJ1-6; possibly TRBD1 for D (5 bases). CDR3 length: 15 residues. The V and J ends lost 8 bases and 7 bases respectively, with 18 bases between them. Looked up from germline, CDR1 is SNHLY and CDR2 is FYNNEI. The CDR3, as DNA: TGTGCCAGCTCGTCCCAGGGAGGTGACAATTCACCCCTCCACTTT. It yields the protein CASSSQGGDNSPLHF.

The chain joins TRBV30 to TRBJ2-1, with 11 positions matching TRBD2. V trimming: 2 bases; J trimming: 3 bases; junction bases outside the gene matches: 3. CDR3 length equals 15 residues. Germline CDR1 GTSNPN, CDR2 SVGIG (reference sequence). The chain's CDR3 is CAWSPGLADYNEQFF. The CDR3 DNA reads TGTGCCTGGAGTCCGGGACTAGCGGACTACAATGAGCAGTTCTTC.

The gene calls are TRBV11-3 and TRBJ1-4; no definite D call. In germline, CDR1 is SGHNT, CDR2 YENEEA. V was pared by 1 base and J by 6 bases, with 9 bases between. The CDR3 runs 14 residues. The CDR3 here is CASSLGGGDEKLFF. The CDR3 bases are TGTGCCAGCAGCTTAGGGGGAGGAGATGAAAAACTGTTTTTT.

V usage is TRBV5-1 and J usage is TRBJ2-1; 8 positions match TRBD2. The V segment lost 1 base and the J segment 3 bases; nucleotides outside the gene matches: 3. Germline V gene data show CDR1 as SGHRS and CDR2 as YFSETQ. This CDR3 contains 15 residues. The CDR3 nucleotides read TGCGCCAGCAGCTTGATAGCGGGAAGCTACAATGAGCAGTTCTTC. Amino acids: CASSLIAGSYNEQFF.

V is TRBV3-1 (or the pseudogene TRBV3-2) and J is TRBJ1-3, with no clear D. V was trimmed by 0 bases and J by 5 bases, leaving 11 bases between them. The length of the CDR3 is 15 residues. Germline V gene lookup returns CDR1 LGHDT and CDR2 YNNKEL (reference sequence). The CDR3 sequence: CASSQDGSGRNTIYF. CDR3 coding DNA: TGTGCCAGCAGCCAAGATGGTTCAGGCCGAAACACCATATATTTT.

This clone came up once. The chain has TRBV27 and TRBJ2-3; 9 bases match TRBD2. Germline lookup yields CDR1 MNHEY and CDR2 SMNVEV (reference sequence). V dropped 9 bases and J dropped 4; count of bases not matched to a gene: 8. This CDR3 region has 14 residues. The CDR3 coding sequence is TGTGCCAGTAAGGGGCTAGCGGGGCCAGATACGCAGTATTTT. Its translation is CASKGLAGPDTQYF.

This clone was recorded once. The V and J genes are TRBV19 and TRBJ2-7; D perhaps matches TRBD1 (6 bases). Trimming removed 3 bases from V and 2 bases from J, with 11 bases in between. The CDR3 totals 14 residues. The germline V gene has CDR1 LNHDA and CDR2 SQIVND (reference sequence). The DNA of the CDR3 is TGTGCCAGTAGTATCCAGGGGCTGACCTACGAGCAGTACTTC. This encodes CASSIQGLTYEQYF.

This clone was recorded once. The chain carries TRBV30 and TRBJ2-7; D might be TRBD2 (5 bases). The length of the CDR3 is 14 residues. The V end lost 4 bases, the J end lost 2 bases, and 15 bases lay between the germline ends. Germline values: CDR1 GTSNPN, CDR2 SVGIG (reference sequence). The DNA for the CDR3 is TGTGCCTGGAAGCGGTCAGGACCTACCTACGAGCAGTACTTC. This codes for CAWKRSGPTYEQYF.

The rearrangement uses TRBV11-3 and TRBJ2-1, with 14 positions matching TRBD2. V lost 5 bases to trimming and J lost 3 bases; unmatched junction nucleotides: 9. Germline V gene data show CDR1 as SGHNT and CDR2 as YENEEA. The CDR3 has 18 amino acids. CDR3 sequence reads: CASSPGTSGSGGYNEQFF. CDR3 coding DNA: TGTGCCAGCAGCCCCGGGACTAGCGGGAGCGGGGGCTACAATGAGCAGTTCTTC. Full variable domain (missing parts from reference TRBV11-3 and TRBJ2-1): EAGVVQSPRYKIIEKKQPVAFWCNPISGHNTLYWYLQNLGQGPELLIRYENEEAVDDSQLPKDRFSAERLKGVDSTLKIQPAELGDSAVYLCASSPGTSGSGGYNEQFFGPGTRLTVL.

In DNA form, the CDR3 reads TGTGCCAGCAGTTTAGGTACGGGGGGATCCTATGGCTACACCTTC. It codes for CASSLGTGGSYGYTF. This chain uses TRBV28 with TRBJ1-2, with D maybe TRBD1 (5 bases). The CDR3 totals 15 residues. V lost 2 bases to trimming and J lost 4 bases, with 14 bases between them. Germline CDR1 MDHEN, CDR2 SYDVKM.

The CDR3 region is CASSPGTGNKQYF. In DNA, the CDR3 is TGTGCCAGCAGCCCCGGGACAGGGAACAAGCAGTACTTC. V is TRBV7-3 and J is TRBJ2-7; 9 bases align to TRBD1. Germline CDR1 SGHTA, CDR2 FQGTGA. CDR3 length equals 13 residues. Unmatched junction bases numbered 7, after V lost 5 bases and J lost 8 bases.

The V gene is TRBV2, the J gene TRBJ2-1; 10 nucleotides match TRBD2. CDR3 size: 14 residues. Unmatched junction bases numbered 8, after V lost 7 bases and J lost 8 bases. Per germline, CDR1 SNHLY and CDR2 FYNNEI. The CDR3: CASNQREGPYEQFF. The CDR3 coding sequence is TGTGCCAGCAACCAGCGGGAGGGCCCTTATGAGCAGTTCTTC. The full variable domain, in which reference TRBV2 and TRBJ2-1 provide the parts outside the CDR3, is EPEVTQTPSHQVTQMGQEVILRCVPISNHLYFYWYRQILGQKVEFLVSFYNNEISEKSEIFDDQFSVERPDGSNFTLKIRSTKLEDSAMYFCASNQREGPYEQFFGPGTRLTVL.

The V call is TRBV9, the J call TRBJ2-3, with TRBD2 matching 9 bases. Per the germline V gene, CDR1 is SGDLS and CDR2 is YYNGEE. The CDR3 is made up of 16 amino acids. V lost 2 bases to trimming and J lost 5 bases; unmatched junction nucleotides: 9. This chain's CDR3 is CASSVLDAGGVDTQYF. The CDR3 region has the DNA TGTGCCAGCAGCGTCCTAGACGCGGGAGGGGTAGATACGCAGTATTTT.

This chain uses TRBV28 with TRBJ1-3, with 10 nucleotides matching TRBD1. With 5 bases clipped from V and 5 bases from J, the junction kept 24 bases outside the gene matches. The CDR3 consists of 21 residues. The germline V gene encodes CDR1 MDHEN and CDR2 SYDVKM. The CDR3 loop is CASSPTYNRDRGGGPRNTIYF. The CDR3 bases are TGTGCCAGCAGTCCCACCTACAACCGGGACAGGGGAGGAGGGCCGAGAAACACCATATATTTT.

This chain connects TRBV4-2 to TRBJ2-3; 7 nucleotides line up with TRBD2. This CDR3 is 16 amino acids long. Germline CDR1 reads LGHNA; CDR2 reads YNFKEQ. J gave up 1 base and V 1 base, and 5 bases lay outside the gene matches. This CDR3 is CASSQGEGIRTDTQYF. The CDR3 bases are TGTGCCAGCAGCCAAGGGGAGGGAATCCGCACAGATACGCAGTATTTT.

The rearrangement joins TRBV6-5 to TRBJ2-7; tentatively, D is TRBD2 (6 bases). In germline, CDR1 is MNHEY, CDR2 SVGAGI. Between the trimmed V and J ends, which lost 6 bases and 4 bases, there was a span of 19 bases. This CDR3 is built from 15 residues. The CDR3 loop is CASSPGTGIEYEQYF. CDR3 bases: TGTGCCAGCAGCCCCGGGACTGGGATTGAGTACGAGCAGTACTTC.

This clone has a handful of counts. The chain recombines TRBV19 with TRBJ2-2; unclear D gene. Germline values: CDR1 LNHDA, CDR2 SQIVND (reference sequence). Deletions cut 3 bases from V and 5 bases from J, with 7 bases between. CDR3 size: 13 residues. CDR3 region: CASSILGTGELFF. The CDR3, as DNA: TGTGCCAGTAGTATTCTAGGAACCGGGGAGCTGTTTTTT.

V usage is TRBV18 and J usage is TRBJ1-1; D unclear. The germline V gene encodes CDR1 KGHSH and CDR2 LQKENI. The CDR3 has 13 residues. The ends were cut back, 2 bases at V and 4 bases at J, with 8 bases in the middle. The CDR3 reads CASSPVDSTEAFF. The CDR3 coding sequence is TGTGCCAGCTCACCAGTAGATTCCACTGAAGCTTTCTTT.

Note on this clone: Distinct nucleotide sequences in the sample also encode this CDR3. The chain carries TRBV5-1 and TRBJ2-7, with D tentatively TRBD2 (5 bases). The CDR3 spans 13 residues. V lost 4 bases and J 1 base, leaving 9 bases between the germline ends. The germline gives CDR1 SGHRS, CDR2 YFSETQ. CDR3 protein: CASSPGVSYEQYF. CDR3 coding DNA: TGCGCCAGCAGCCCCGGGGTTTCCTACGAGCAGTACTTC.

The chain is built from TRBV19 and TRBJ2-3; TRBD2 matches 12 bases. The germline V gene has CDR1 LNHDA and CDR2 SQIVND (reference sequence). The CDR3 spans 14 residues. Trimming cost V 5 bases and J 7 bases; bases outside gene matches: 4. Written as DNA, the CDR3 is TGTGCCAGTAGTTCTAGCGGGGGGGGATATACGCAGTATTTT. This gives the protein CASSSSGGGYTQYF.